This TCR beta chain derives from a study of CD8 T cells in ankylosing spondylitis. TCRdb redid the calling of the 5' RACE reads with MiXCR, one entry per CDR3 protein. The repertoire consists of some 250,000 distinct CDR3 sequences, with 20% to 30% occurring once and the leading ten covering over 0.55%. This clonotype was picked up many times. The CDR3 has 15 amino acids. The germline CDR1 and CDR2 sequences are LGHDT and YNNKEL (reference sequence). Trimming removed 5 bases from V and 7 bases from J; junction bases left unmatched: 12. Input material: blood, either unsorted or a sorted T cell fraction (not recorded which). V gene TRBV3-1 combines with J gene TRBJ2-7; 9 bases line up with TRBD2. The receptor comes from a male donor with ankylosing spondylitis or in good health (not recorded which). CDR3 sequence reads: CASSYRLADQGEQYF. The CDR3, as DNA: TGTGCCAGCAGCTACCGACTAGCGGACCAGGGAGAGCAGTACTTC.